These T cell receptor beta chains were read from a single sample in a study of T cells in Graves' hyperthyroidism and ophthalmopathy. TCRdb re-called the multiplex PCR reads through MiXCR, storing one row per CDR3 protein. The table shows hundreds of thousands of distinct CDR3 sequences, with 12% to 15% occurring only once. Sequenced material: blood. Receptor source: a woman aged 18-29 years with Graves' hyperthyroidism. The CDR3 runs from the conserved cysteine through the conserved F or W. Each record gives: D gene, V gene, J gene, clone size, CDR3 DNA, CDR3 protein. A D gene is named only where the DNA matches it firmly. The size entry is marked missing in some rows and otherwise reads once, few, many or a size class.

-	TRBV12-3/TRBV12-4	TRBJ2-2	few	TGTGCCAGCAACTTCCGACAGTTCACCGGGGAGCTGTTTTTT	CASNFRQFTGELFF
-	TRBV5-1	TRBJ1-3	many	TGCGCCAGCAGCCCTGAGATTGGGGCCGCGAGAAACACCATATATTTT	CASSPEIGAARNTIYF
-	TRBV6-2/TRBV6-3	TRBJ1-1	-	TGTGCCAGCAGTTACAAGACAGGTCGGACTGAAGCTTTCTTT	CASSYKTGRTEAFF
-	TRBV7-2	TRBJ2-1	few	TGTGCCAGCAGCGAGGGACGCCGGTGGGCCGTCAATGAGCAGTTCTTC	CASSEGRRWAVNEQFF
-	TRBV6-1	TRBJ1-5	many	TGTGCCAGCAGCCCGGCCTACTTTAGCAATCAGCCCCAGCATTTT	CASSPAYFSNQPQHF
TRBD1	TRBV5-1	TRBJ2-7	few	TGCGCCAGCAGCTTGGGGACAGGGGGCTCCGAGCAGTACTTC	CASSLGTGGSEQYF
TRBD2	TRBV9	TRBJ2-1	once	TGTGCCAGCAGCGCAGGGACTAGCAGTTACAATGAGCAGTTCTTC	CASSAGTSSYNEQFF
-	TRBV11-2	TRBJ1-6	many	TGTGCCAGCAGCTTAACGGGGCAGGCGGTCGGTTCACCCCTCCACTTT	CASSLTGQAVGSPLHF
-	TRBV28	TRBJ1-1	-	TGTGCCAGCAGCCCCCAGTTGGTCGCTGAAGCTTTCTTT	CASSPQLVAEAFF
-	TRBV11-1	TRBJ1-2	-	TGTGCCAGCAGCTCCCCTTCAAGGGTAGGGGGCTACACCTTC	CASSSPSRVGGYTF
-	TRBV3-1	TRBJ1-1	-	TGTGCCAGCAGCCCTGACCCAGGGGTTTGGACTGAAGCTTTCTTT	CASSPDPGVWTEAFF
-	TRBV5-1	TRBJ1-1	-	TGCGCCAGCAGCTATTCGGCCGTGGGGACATATATGAACACTGAAGCTTTCTTT	CASSYSAVGTYMNTEAFF
TRBD2	TRBV13	TRBJ2-7	many	TGTGCCAGCAGCTTCGGGGGGGGCTCCTACGAGCAGTACTTC	CASSFGGGSYEQYF
-	TRBV19	TRBJ2-3	-	TGTGCCAGTAGTATAGCGGGAGTGAAAGATACGCAGTATTTT	CASSIAGVKDTQYF
-	TRBV19	TRBJ2-1	-	TGTGCCAGTAGTACCCGGAGGGCAGATGAGCAGTTCTTC	CASSTRRADEQFF
-	TRBV7-9	TRBJ2-7	-	TGTGCCAGCAGCACCGGGGTCCGCTACGAGCAGTACTTC	CASSTGVRYEQYF
-	TRBV13	TRBJ2-7	-	TGTGCCAGCAGCTTACAGGGGCTCAACTACGAGCAGTACTTC	CASSLQGLNYEQYF
TRBD1	TRBV7-8	TRBJ2-7	few	TGTGCCAGCCGCCCCCGGCAGGGGGCATACGAGCAGTACTTC	CASRPRQGAYEQYF
-	TRBV27	TRBJ1-1	few	TGTGCCAGCACCGTCAGTTTCGGCACTGAAGCTTTCTTT	CASTVSFGTEAFF
TRBD2	TRBV12-3/TRBV12-4	TRBJ2-1	many	TGTGCCAGCAGAGGACTAGCGGGAGTGGTACCCTACAATGAGCAGTTCTTC	CASRGLAGVVPYNEQFF
-	TRBV19	TRBJ2-1	few	TGTGCCAGTAGTATCTTTGGGGGGGGCCCTTACAATGAGCAGTTCTTC	CASSIFGGGPYNEQFF
TRBD2	TRBV4-1	TRBJ2-7	few	TGCGCCAGCAGCCAACCGTACAGCGGGAGGGCCTGGGAGCAGTACTTC	CASSQPYSGRAWEQYF
TRBD1	TRBV20-1	TRBJ2-4	few	TGCAGTGCCACGGGACAGAAAAACATTCAGTACTTC	CSATGQKNIQYF
TRBD2	TRBV5-6	TRBJ2-4	many	TGTGCCAGCAGCTTGCTAGCGGGAGGGCAGGGGAACATTCAGTACTTC	CASSLLAGGQGNIQYF
-	TRBV20-1	TRBJ2-4	-	TGCAGTGCTAGAGATGGACGGAGGGGGGCGGGGGCCAAAAACATTCAGTACTTC	CSARDGRRGAGAKNIQYF
-	TRBV20-1	TRBJ1-6	few	TGCAGTGCTTTAGGGGTTTTCGATAATTCACCCCTCCACTTT	CSALGVFDNSPLHF
-	TRBV7-9	TRBJ2-5	-	TGTGCCAGCAGCTTAAGGGGGGGCAGACCCCCGTACCAAGAGACCCAGTACTTC	CASSLRGGRPPYQETQYF
-	TRBV13	TRBJ2-1	few	TGTGCCAGCAGCCCTAGGTCGCTAGGTGGACGCAATGAGCAGTTCTTC	CASSPRSLGGRNEQFF
TRBD1	TRBV7-9	TRBJ2-5	-	TGTGCCAGCGTACGACAGGGGGTCCAAGAGACCCAGTACTTC	CASVRQGVQETQYF
-	TRBV13	TRBJ2-2	many	TGTGCCAGCAGCTTAGGGAGGACCGGGGAGCTGTTTTTT	CASSLGRTGELFF
TRBD2	TRBV12-3/TRBV12-4	TRBJ2-5	few	TGTGCCAGCAGGCGGACTAGCGGAGAGTACCAAGAGACCCAGTACTTC	CASRRTSGEYQETQYF
-	TRBV3-1	TRBJ1-1	many	TGTGCCAGCAGCCAAGAAGGGACACACACTGAAGCTTTCTTT	CASSQEGTHTEAFF
-	TRBV6-1	TRBJ1-6	-	TGTGCCAGTTCCAGGGTCCTCAATTCACCCCTCCACTTT	CASSRVLNSPLHF
TRBD1	TRBV7-9	TRBJ2-5	-	TGTGCCAGCAGCCCCGGTAGGGCAGGGGGAGAGACCCAGTACTTC	CASSPGRAGGETQYF
-	TRBV19	TRBJ2-1	few	TGTGCCAGTAGCCCCAGGCTTCGCTCCTACAATGAGCAGTTCTTC	CASSPRLRSYNEQFF
TRBD2	TRBV6-2/TRBV6-3	TRBJ2-7	-	TGTGCCAGCAGTTACCCGTTCGGGACTCAGATAGCGGGAGTCGGCTCCTACGAGCAGTACTTC	CASSYPFGTQIAGVGSYEQYF
-	TRBV3-1	TRBJ1-5	many	TGTGCCAGCAGCCAAGAAGGGGCAGGGAAGCAGCCCCAGCATTTT	CASSQEGAGKQPQHF
-	TRBV7-9	TRBJ2-1	-	TGTGCCAGCAGCTTTCCCGGCGCAGGGTGGGACACACACAATGAGCAGTTCTTC	CASSFPGAGWDTHNEQFF
-	TRBV28	TRBJ1-5	-	TGTGCCAGCGGAAGCCCCGGGCAGCCCCAGCATTTT	CASGSPGQPQHF
-	TRBV9	TRBJ1-2	-	TGTGCCAGCAGCGTACAGGGTGAGGACTATGGCTACACCTTC	CASSVQGEDYGYTF
-	TRBV6-1	TRBJ1-2	few	TGTGCCAGCACCGAGGACCACGGCTACACCTTC	CASTEDHGYTF